This TCR beta chain emerged from a study of molecular identifiers for immune sequencing clone quantification (dated by TCRdb to 2016 to 2018). For the wider study: In a replicate experiment, RNA from approximately 22,000 or 94,000 naive CD8 T cells was split into five aliquots, four of which were sequenced. This methods study used CD8 T cells to benchmark TCR RNA copy counting and molecular-identifier clustering-based TCR repertoire sequencing (MIDCIRS).

This clonotype was seen ten or more times. Its specific antigen is unknown. No much larger clone is present one base from it, and per-base qualities are unavailable. The germline V end is reduced by 7 bases and the J end by 0 bases; junction bases left unmatched: 16. The CDR3 covers 18 residues, taking in both the cysteine and the phenylalanine. Only the CDR3 DNA is retained, 54 bases long and in frame from the first base. Library prep was done by PCR. The reads were generated on an Illumina HiSeq 4000. Bulk TCR libraries were prepared as previously described, using TCR primers listed in Table S5. Purification of total RNA was performed with the Qiagen AllPrep DNA/RNA kit. Reads from multiple sequencing runs of the same library were pooled before analysis. As for the original processing: Reads were retained only if their TCR constant sequence matched exactly, and those retained reads were trimmed to 150 nt and grouped according to their 12-nt molecular barcodes. Reads in each barcode group were sub-clustered using a 15% Levenshtein threshold, and a quality-weighted consensus sequence was built for each RNA molecule. Non-functional sequences were filtered out, along with any lower-count sequence sitting one edit away from another sequence. Barcode sub-clusters with fewer than 20% of the maximum read count were removed, based on fitting two negative binomial distributions. TCRdb handled the public reads itself, with Q25 trimming in fastp and clone calling in MiXCR, and kept productive beta chains. Records with the same CDR3 protein are collapsed into one entry carrying the most frequent genes and DNA. TCRdb's processing, not the study's, gives the V and J calls here. Here the sample has around 54,000 distinct CDR3 sequences; roughly 24% occur a single time. The top ten clonotypes cover around 2% of the sample.

Libraries of naive CD8 T cells were built from anywhere between roughly 18,000 and 1,000,000 sorted cells, with 10%, 30% or 50% of the purified RNA used. On a BD FACSAria II, naive CD8 T cells were FACS-sorted as CD8+CD4-CCR7+CD45RA+ and collected into RLT Plus buffer. Around 10 TCR copies' worth of Jurkat RNA were spiked into roughly 19,000-1,000,000 naive CD8 T cell samples to test detection sensitivity. CD8 T cells were enriched using RosetteSep CD8+ T Cell Enrichment Cocktail and Ficoll-Paque, and the enriched cells then underwent ACK red cell lysis. Study-wide findings and limitations: Highly expanded clone sizes could be underestimated if identical TCR molecules share a barcode. Clones above 20 RNA copies held over 99% of molecules in CMV-specific effector cells but under 1% in naive cells. Spiked-in Jurkat TCR RNA (10 copies' worth), which is not part of the donor repertoire, was contained in the naive libraries. Spiked-in Jurkat TCR RNA equal to a single cell's worth was reported to be detectable even within one million naive CD8 T cells. Modeling indicated approximately 3.1 TCR RNA copies recovered per cell, compared with about 10 by digital PCR, which implies a capture efficiency of 25% to 35%. When barcode sub-clustering was not used, chimeric consensus sequences inflated TCR diversity, with chimeras reaching as high as 47%.

This clonotype originated in a human donor in good health. Some libraries in this study had Jurkat cell RNA spiked in. Sequencing input: naive CD8+ T cells from blood, with Jurkat cell RNA spiked in. The cell subset or site label of this sample denotes: FACS-sorted CD8+CD4-CCR7+CD45RA+ naive T cells. This receptor chain uses TRBV12-3 or TRBV12-4 and TRBJ2-7; the central 9 bases match TRBD2. CDR3 sequence: CASTPPAGGRVSSYEQYF. The DNA is as follows: TGTGCCAGCACCCCCCCGGCGGGAGGGAGAGTAAGCTCCTACGAGCAGTACTTC.